A selection of T cell receptor beta chains follows, all from one sample in a study of blood T cell repertoires in COVID-19. Generated by immunoSEQ multiplex PCR, the TCRdb table keeps only in-frame clones and is missing some. The sample carries about 99,000 clones, 75% to 85% recorded once. The sample was peripheral blood. Receptors originate from a man aged 55 to 69 with acute or convalescent COVID-19. Each CDR3 is given with its conserved first and last residue. The D gene is left open where the match is weak. Clone size appears in some rows only: once, few, many, or a class for an expanded clone.

TRBD1	TRBV18	-	TRBJ2-1	TGTGCCAGCTCACCAGGACAGGGGAGGGGTGAGCAGTTCTTC	CASSPGQGRGEQFF
-	TRBV11-3	few	TRBJ2-3	TGTGCCAGCAGCCCCGCCAGGGGGGCCACAGATACGCAGTATTTT	CASSPARGATDTQYF
TRBD1	TRBV6-5	-	TRBJ2-3	TGTGCCAGCAGCTTGGACAGGGGGCGCTCAGATACGCAGTATTTT	CASSLDRGRSDTQYF
-	TRBV19	-	TRBJ1-5	TGTGCCAGTAGTAGGACACCTAATCAGCCCCAGCATTTT	CASSRTPNQPQHF
-	TRBV19	-	TRBJ1-5	TGTGCCAGTAGTTCCGCAGCAGGGGCCACGGATCAGCCCCAGCATTTT	CASSSAAGATDQPQHF
TRBD2	TRBV29-1	-	TRBJ2-1	TGCAGCGTTGCGGGGTTTAGCGGGAGTCGGAATGAGCAGTTCTTC	CSVAGFSGSRNEQFF
-	TRBV27	few	TRBJ1-2	TGTGCCAGCAGTTTATTGGGAGGAATGGACGGCTACACCTTC	CASSLLGGMDGYTF
TRBD2	TRBV14	-	TRBJ2-3	TGTGCCAGCAGCCAACTCAAGACTAGCGGGGGGTCTAGAGATACGCAGTATTTT	CASSQLKTSGGSRDTQYF
-	TRBV24-1	-	TRBJ2-1	TGTGCCACCAGTGATCCCGCGAGGGAGAGCTCCTACAATGAGCAGTTCTTC	CATSDPARESSYNEQFF
-	TRBV19	once	TRBJ2-7	TGTGCCAGTAGTATAGGGACAGCCAAATCCTACGAGCAGTACTTC	CASSIGTAKSYEQYF
TRBD2	TRBV19	-	TRBJ2-7	TGTGCCAGTAGTCTCCGAGGGAGGGACGGATCCTACGAGCAGTACTTC	CASSLRGRDGSYEQYF
TRBD2	TRBV7-2	-	TRBJ2-5	TGTGCCAGCAGCTTACCCCTCAGCGGGGTGGAGACCCAGTACTTC	CASSLPLSGVETQYF
-	TRBV3-1/TRBV3-2	-	TRBJ1-4	TGTGCCAGCAGCCAAGCAGGGACTAATGAAAAACTGTTTTTT	CASSQAGTNEKLFF
-	TRBV6-6	once	TRBJ2-5	TGTGCCAGCAGCCCGCAAGAGACCCAGTACTTC	CASSPQETQYF
-	TRBV7-2	-	TRBJ2-7	TGTGCCAGCAGCTTAGAAAGGGGAAGGGGCTACGAGCAGTACTTC	CASSLERGRGYEQYF
-	TRBV15	-	TRBJ1-3	TGTGCCACCAGCAGAGGAGACAGGTACTCTGGAAACACCATATATTTT	CATSRGDRYSGNTIYF
-	TRBV9	-	TRBJ1-1	TGTGCCAGCGGCTCCGGGATGAACACTGAAGCTTTCTTT	CASGSGMNTEAFF
-	TRBV14	-	TRBJ1-6	TGTGCCAGCAGCCAAGAGGGGGCTACATGGTCACCCCTCCACTTT	CASSQEGATWSPLHF
-	TRBV7-6	-	TRBJ2-1	TGTGCCAGCAGCACAGGGAATATTGGTGAGCAGTTCTTC	CASSTGNIGEQFF
TRBD2	TRBV19	-	TRBJ2-2	TGTGCCAGTCTCGGGGGGGCTAACACCGGGGAGCTGTTTTTT	CASLGGANTGELFF
-	TRBV5-5	few	TRBJ1-5	TGTGCCAGCAGCTTGGCCGTGGCTTATAGCAATCAGCCCCAGCATTTT	CASSLAVAYSNQPQHF
-	TRBV27	-	TRBJ2-1	TGTGCCAGCAGTTTGGGGAGTGATGAGCAGTTCTTC	CASSLGSDEQFF
-	TRBV30	-	TRBJ1-1	TGTGCCTGGAGTTCACACAGGAACACTGAAGCTTTCTTT	CAWSSHRNTEAFF
-	TRBV19	few	TRBJ2-3	TGTGCCAGTAGTATGCAGGGCACAGATACGCAGTATTTT	CASSMQGTDTQYF
-	TRBV5-1	-	TRBJ2-3	TGCGCCAGCAATGGCGGAACCACAGATACGCAGTATTTT	CASNGGTTDTQYF
-	TRBV7-9	-	TRBJ2-3	TGTGCCAGCAGCTTCGAGGGCTCCATCGGTGGGCAGTATTTT	CASSFEGSIGGQYF
-	TRBV27	-	TRBJ1-4	TGTGCCAGCGGGCATATTAATGAAAAACTGTTTTTT	CASGHINEKLFF
TRBD1	TRBV7-2	few	TRBJ1-3	TGTGCCAGCGGGACACAGGGGGCAAGGGGAAACACCATATATTTT	CASGTQGARGNTIYF
TRBD1	TRBV11-3	-	TRBJ1-1	TGTGCCAGCAGCTCGCGCTGGCAGGGGGCCTCTGAAGCTTTCTTT	CASSSRWQGASEAFF
TRBD2	TRBV7-9	-	TRBJ2-7	TGTGCCAGCAGCCGGACTAGCGGGGTCTACGAGCAGTACTTC	CASSRTSGVYEQYF
-	TRBV27	-	TRBJ1-6	TGTGCCAGCAGTGGCGCAGGGCGTACACCCCTCCACTTT	CASSGAGRTPLHF
TRBD1	TRBV2	once	TRBJ2-2	TGTGCCAGCAAGGGACAGGGGGCCGGGGAGCTGTTTTTT	CASKGQGAGELFF
-	TRBV2	-	TRBJ2-1	TGTGCCAGCAGCAAAACAGCAGGTACCTACAATGAGCAGTTCTTC	CASSKTAGTYNEQFF
-	TRBV25-1	-	TRBJ2-3	TGTGCCAGCAGTGAATTAGGGGCCCTCAGCACAGATACGCAGTATTTT	CASSELGALSTDTQYF
TRBD1	TRBV7-2	few	TRBJ1-1	TGTGCCAGCAGCTGGGACAGGGGGTTGGTCACTGAAGCTTTCTTT	CASSWDRGLVTEAFF
-	TRBV7-2	-	TRBJ1-5	TGTGCCAGCAGCTTTTGGGCAACCCCGAGTAGCAATCAGCCCCAGCATTTT	CASSFWATPSSNQPQHF
TRBD2	TRBV30	-	TRBJ2-1	TGTGCCTGGACCCGGCGGGCTAGCGGGGGTCTGGGGAATGAGCAGTTCTTC	CAWTRRASGGLGNEQFF
TRBD1	TRBV7-2	-	TRBJ1-4	TGTGCCAGCAGCTTTTTAGGAAGACAGGGAGGTGAAAAACTGTTTTTT	CASSFLGRQGGEKLFF
-	TRBV3-1/TRBV3-2	-	TRBJ2-5	TGTGCCAGCAGCCAAGATGGGCGCAGGGAGACCCAGTACTTC	CASSQDGRRETQYF
TRBD1	TRBV6-5	-	TRBJ1-1	TGTGCCAGCAGTTTAAACAGGGGCACTGAAGCTTTCTTT	CASSLNRGTEAFF
TRBD1	TRBV15	-	TRBJ1-1	TGTGCCACCAGCAGAGTACAGGGGGCTGAAGCTTTCTTT	CATSRVQGAEAFF
-	TRBV5-5	-	TRBJ2-1	TGTGCCAGCAGCTTGGCGGGGCAGGGGGGCTACAATGAGCAGTTCTTC	CASSLAGQGGYNEQFF
-	TRBV12-3/TRBV12-4	-	TRBJ2-5	TGTGCCAGCAGTTTACAGGAGACCCAGTACTTC	CASSLQETQYF
TRBD1	TRBV6-6	-	TRBJ1-2	TGTGCCAGCAGTTACTCGACCGGACAGGGGGCAAATGGCTACACCTTC	CASSYSTGQGANGYTF
-	TRBV12-3/TRBV12-4	few	TRBJ1-3	TGTGCCAGCAGGGGGAGCTCTGGAAACACCATATATTTT	CASRGSSGNTIYF